This T cell receptor beta chain came from a study of T-cell memory formation after mild COVID-19. Study summary: Largely donor-specific sequence clusters came from a couple of donors. The study's findings and limits: Cross-reactive memory apparently joined, as some responding clones appeared in pre-infection memory.

TCRdb ran MiXCR on the 5' RACE reads and lists one entry per CDR3 protein. This table holds around 250,000 distinct CDR3 sequences, roughly 9.4% found once. This clonotype was observed once. What it binds is unknown. The V and J ends lost 4 bases and 4 bases respectively, with 17 bases between them. Germline CDR1 SGHRS, CDR2 YFSETQ. The CDR3 totals 15 residues. This rearrangement joins TRBV5-1 to TRBJ1-1, with D tentatively TRBD1 (6 bases). The TCR was taken from a man between 18 and 29 years old who had mild COVID-19 (a few samples of this study predate the infection). Cell type and time point are not known. Sequenced sample: PBMCs or a T cell subset sorted from them (not recorded which). In DNA, the CDR3 is TGCGCCAGCAGCGAGGGGGAGGAGAGAGGCACTGAAGCTTTCTTT. It yields the protein CASSEGEERGTEAFF.